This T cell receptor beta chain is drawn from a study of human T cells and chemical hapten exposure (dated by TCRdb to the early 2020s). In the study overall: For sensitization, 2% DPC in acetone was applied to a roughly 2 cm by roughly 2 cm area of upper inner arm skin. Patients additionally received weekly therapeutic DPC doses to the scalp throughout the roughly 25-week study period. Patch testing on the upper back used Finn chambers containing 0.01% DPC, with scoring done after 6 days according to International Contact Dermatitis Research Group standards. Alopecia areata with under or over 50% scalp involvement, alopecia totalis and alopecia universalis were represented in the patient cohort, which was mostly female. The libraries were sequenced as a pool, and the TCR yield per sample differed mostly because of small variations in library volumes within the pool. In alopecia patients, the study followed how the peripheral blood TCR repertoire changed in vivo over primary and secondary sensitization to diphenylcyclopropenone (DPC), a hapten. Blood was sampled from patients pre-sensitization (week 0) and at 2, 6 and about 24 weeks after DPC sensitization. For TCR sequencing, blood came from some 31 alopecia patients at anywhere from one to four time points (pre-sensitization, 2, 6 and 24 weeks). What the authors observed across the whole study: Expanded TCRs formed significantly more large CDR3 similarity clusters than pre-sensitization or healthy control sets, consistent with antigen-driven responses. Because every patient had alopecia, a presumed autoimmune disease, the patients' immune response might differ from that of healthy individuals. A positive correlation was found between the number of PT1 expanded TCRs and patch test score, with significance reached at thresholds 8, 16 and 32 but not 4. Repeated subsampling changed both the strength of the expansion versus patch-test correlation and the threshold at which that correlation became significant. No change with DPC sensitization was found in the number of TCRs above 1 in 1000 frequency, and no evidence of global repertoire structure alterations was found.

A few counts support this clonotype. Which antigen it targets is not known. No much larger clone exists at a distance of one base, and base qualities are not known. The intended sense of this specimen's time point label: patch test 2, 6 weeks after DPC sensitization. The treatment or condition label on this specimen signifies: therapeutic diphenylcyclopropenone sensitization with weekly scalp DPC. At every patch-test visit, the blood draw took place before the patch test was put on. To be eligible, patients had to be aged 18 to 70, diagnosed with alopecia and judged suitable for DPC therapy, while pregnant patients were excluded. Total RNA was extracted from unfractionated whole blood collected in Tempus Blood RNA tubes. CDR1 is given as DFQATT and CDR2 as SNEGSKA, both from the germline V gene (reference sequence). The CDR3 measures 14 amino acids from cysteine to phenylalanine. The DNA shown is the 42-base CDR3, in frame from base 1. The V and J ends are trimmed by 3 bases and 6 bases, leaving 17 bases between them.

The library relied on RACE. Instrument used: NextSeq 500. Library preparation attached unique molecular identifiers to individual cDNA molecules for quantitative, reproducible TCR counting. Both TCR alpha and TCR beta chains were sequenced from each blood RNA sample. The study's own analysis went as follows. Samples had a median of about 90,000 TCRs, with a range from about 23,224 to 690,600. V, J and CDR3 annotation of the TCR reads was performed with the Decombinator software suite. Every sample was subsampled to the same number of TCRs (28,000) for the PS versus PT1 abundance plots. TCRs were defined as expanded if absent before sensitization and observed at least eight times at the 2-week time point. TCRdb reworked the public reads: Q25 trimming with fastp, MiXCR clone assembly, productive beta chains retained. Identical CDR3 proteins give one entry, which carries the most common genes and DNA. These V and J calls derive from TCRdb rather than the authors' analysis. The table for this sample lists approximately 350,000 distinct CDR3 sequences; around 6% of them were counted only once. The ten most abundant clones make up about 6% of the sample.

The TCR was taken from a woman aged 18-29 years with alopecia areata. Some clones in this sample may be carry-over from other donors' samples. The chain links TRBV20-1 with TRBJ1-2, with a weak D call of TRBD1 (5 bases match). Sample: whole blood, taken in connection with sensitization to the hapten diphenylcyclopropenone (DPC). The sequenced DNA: TGCAGTGCTAGTAGCGCAGGGCTTGGTGATGGCTACACCTTC. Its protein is CSASSAGLGDGYTF.